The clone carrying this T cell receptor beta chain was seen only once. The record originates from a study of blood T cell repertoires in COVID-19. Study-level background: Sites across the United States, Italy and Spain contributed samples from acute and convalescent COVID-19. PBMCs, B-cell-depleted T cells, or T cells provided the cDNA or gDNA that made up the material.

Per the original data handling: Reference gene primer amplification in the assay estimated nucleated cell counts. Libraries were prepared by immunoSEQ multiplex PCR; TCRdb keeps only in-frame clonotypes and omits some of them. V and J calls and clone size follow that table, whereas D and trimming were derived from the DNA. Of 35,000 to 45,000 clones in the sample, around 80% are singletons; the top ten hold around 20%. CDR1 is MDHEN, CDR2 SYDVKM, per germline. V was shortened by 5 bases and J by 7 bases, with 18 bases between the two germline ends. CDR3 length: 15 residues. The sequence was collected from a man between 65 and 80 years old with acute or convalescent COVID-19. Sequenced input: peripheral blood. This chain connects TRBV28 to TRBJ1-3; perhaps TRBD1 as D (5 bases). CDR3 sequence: CASSLTISGENTIYF. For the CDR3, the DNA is TGTGCCAGCAGTCTCACAATTTCGGGGGAGAACACCATATATTTT.